This T cell receptor beta chain was captured in a study of circulating and synovial CD4+ cells in juvenile arthritis. In regard to this clone: Its target is unknown.

Broader study findings: Compared with bulk blood, circulating pathogenic-like lymphocytes shared substantially more CDR3 sequences with synovial T cells. Diversity here was lower than in bulk blood CD4 cells. CPL and bulk CD4 samples differed at least tenfold in T cell genomes. Overlap with synovium rose as more T cells were sequenced.

The CDR3 runs 15 residues. V shed 5 bases and J shed 0 bases, with 11 bases lying between them. The germline V gene has CDR1 SGHVS and CDR2 FNYEAQ. The data were produced by immunoSEQ multiplex PCR, yet TCRdb's version contains in-frame clones alone and is incomplete. The sample lists more than 30,000 clones, just over 90% seen once, with about 3.1% in the top ten. The sample was CD4+ T cells from blood. This receptor was obtained from a human donor with juvenile idiopathic arthritis. The chain combines TRBV7-6 with TRBJ1-3, with D possibly being TRBD1 (6 bases). The CDR3 protein is CASSIGDNSGNTIYF. Written as DNA, the CDR3 is TGTGCCAGCAGCATAGGGGACAACTCTGGAAACACCATATATTTT.